This T cell receptor (beta chain) was identified in a study of cytotoxic CD8 clonotypes in ibrutinib-treated CLL. Study-wide findings and caveats: Sustained-remission and progressing patients had different sampling times. Clonality was higher at ibrutinib response and returned toward baseline at progression.

The intended depth for sequencing was 1 in 200,000 to 1 in 1 million T cells. The table came from immunoSEQ multiplex PCR; TCRdb's copy has only in-frame clones and leaves some out. Of some 160,000 clones listed, around 84% are singletons. Germline V gene lookup returns CDR1 MNHNY and CDR2 SVGAGI (reference sequence). The CDR3 runs 14 residues. V dropped 1 base and J dropped 6 bases, with 7 bases sitting between them. A remark on this clone: The antigen remains undetermined.

The material sequenced was PBMCs, taken after 12 months of ibrutinib treatment. This chain joins TRBV6-6 and TRBJ1-6; no reliable D call. The TCR comes from a human donor with chronic lymphocytic leukemia. Here the CDR3 reads CASSYFEINSPLHF. The DNA for the CDR3 is TGTGCCAGCAGTTACTTCGAGATTAATTCACCCCTCCACTTT.